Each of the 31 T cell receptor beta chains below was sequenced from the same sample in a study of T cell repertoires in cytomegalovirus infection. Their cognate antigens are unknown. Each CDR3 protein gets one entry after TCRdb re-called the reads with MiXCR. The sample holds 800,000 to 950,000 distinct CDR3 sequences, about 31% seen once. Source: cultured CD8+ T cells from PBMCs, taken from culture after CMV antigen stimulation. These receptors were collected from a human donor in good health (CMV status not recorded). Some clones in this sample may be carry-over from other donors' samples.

The chain's CDR3 is CASRLASSTDTQYF. CDR3 coding DNA: TGTGCCAGTCGTCTAGCGTCGAGCACAGATACGCAGTATTTT. This chain joins TRBV27 and TRBJ2-3, with D perhaps TRBD2 (6 bases). Per germline, CDR1 MNHEY and CDR2 SMNVEV (reference sequence). CDR3 size: 14 residues. Between the trimmed V and J ends, which lost 9 bases and 0 bases, there was a span of 13 bases.

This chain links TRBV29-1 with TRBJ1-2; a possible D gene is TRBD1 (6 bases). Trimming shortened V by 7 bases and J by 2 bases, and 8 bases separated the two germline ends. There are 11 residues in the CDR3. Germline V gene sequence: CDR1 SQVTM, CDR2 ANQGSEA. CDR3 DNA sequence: TGCAGCGCAGGACAGAACTATGGCTACACCTTC. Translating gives CSAGQNYGYTF.

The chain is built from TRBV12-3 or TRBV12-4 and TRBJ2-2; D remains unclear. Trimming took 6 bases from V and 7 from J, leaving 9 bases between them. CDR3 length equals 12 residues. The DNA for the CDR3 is TGTGCCAGCAGCCTGACGATCGGGGAGCTGTTTTTT. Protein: CASSLTIGELFF.

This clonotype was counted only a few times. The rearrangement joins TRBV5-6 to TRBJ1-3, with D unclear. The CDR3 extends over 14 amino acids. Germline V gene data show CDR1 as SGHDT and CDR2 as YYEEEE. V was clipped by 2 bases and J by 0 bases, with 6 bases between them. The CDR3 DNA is TGTGCCAGCAGCTTTCGGTCCTCTGGAAACACCATATATTTT. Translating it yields CASSFRSSGNTIYF.

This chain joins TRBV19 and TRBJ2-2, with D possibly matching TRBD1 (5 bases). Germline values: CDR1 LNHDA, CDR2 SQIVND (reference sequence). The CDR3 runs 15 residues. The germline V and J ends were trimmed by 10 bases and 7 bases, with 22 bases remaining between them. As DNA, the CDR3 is TGTGCCACGAGTCCCAGCAAGGGGTACGGCGGGGAGCTGTTTTTT. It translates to CATSPSKGYGGELFF. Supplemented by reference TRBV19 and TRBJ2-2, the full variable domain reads DGGITQSPKYLFRKEGQNVTLSCEQNLNHDAMYWYRQDPGQGLRLIYYSQIVNDFQKGDIAEGYSVSREKKESFPLTVTSAQKNPTAFYLCATSPSKGYGGELFFGEGSRLTVL.

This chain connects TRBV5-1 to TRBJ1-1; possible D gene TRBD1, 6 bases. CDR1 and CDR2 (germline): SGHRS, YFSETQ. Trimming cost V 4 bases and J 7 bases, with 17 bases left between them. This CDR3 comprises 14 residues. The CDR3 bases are TGCGCCAGCAGCACCCTACGGGACACTTATGAAGCTTTCTTT. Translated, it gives CASSTLRDTYEAFF. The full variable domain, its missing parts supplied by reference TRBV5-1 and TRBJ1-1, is KAGVTQTPRYLIKTRGQQVTLSCSPISGHRSVSWYQQTPGQGLQFLFEYFSETQRNKGNFPGRFSGRQFSNSRSEMNVSTLELGDSALYLCASSTLRDTYEAFFGQGTRLTVV.

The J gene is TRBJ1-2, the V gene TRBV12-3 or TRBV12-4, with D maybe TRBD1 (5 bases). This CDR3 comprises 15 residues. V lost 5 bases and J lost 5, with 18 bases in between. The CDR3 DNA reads TGTGCCAGCAGTCCCGGCCGGCCAGGGCTGTATGGCTACACCTTC. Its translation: CASSPGRPGLYGYTF.

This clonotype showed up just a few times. Here the CDR3 reads CASSQVFTRNNYGYTF. The CDR3 nucleotides read TGCGCCAGCAGCCAGGTATTTACACGGAACAACTATGGCTACACCTTC. The rearrangement joins TRBV4-1 to TRBJ1-2; D unclear. The CDR3 sequence is 16 residues long. CDR1 is MGHRA and CDR2 is YSYEKL in the germline V gene. V lost 3 bases and J 2 bases, leaving 16 bases between the germline ends.

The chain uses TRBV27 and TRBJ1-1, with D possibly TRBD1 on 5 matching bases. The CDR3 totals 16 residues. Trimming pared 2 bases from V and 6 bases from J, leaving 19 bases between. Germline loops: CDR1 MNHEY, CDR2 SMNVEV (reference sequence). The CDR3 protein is CASSLRGGRYPSEAFF. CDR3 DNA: TGTGCCAGCAGTTTACGGGGGGGACGGTATCCGTCTGAAGCTTTCTTT.

CDR3 residues: CASSFAQVYTDTQYF. The CDR3 DNA sequence: TGTGCCAGCAGTTTCGCACAGGTCTACACAGATACGCAGTATTTT. The chain recombines TRBV27 with TRBJ2-3; tentatively, D is TRBD1 (5 bases). The CDR3 has 15 residues. With 3 bases removed from V and 2 bases from J, the gap between germline ends came to 12 bases. The germline CDR1 and CDR2 sequences are MNHEY and SMNVEV (reference sequence).

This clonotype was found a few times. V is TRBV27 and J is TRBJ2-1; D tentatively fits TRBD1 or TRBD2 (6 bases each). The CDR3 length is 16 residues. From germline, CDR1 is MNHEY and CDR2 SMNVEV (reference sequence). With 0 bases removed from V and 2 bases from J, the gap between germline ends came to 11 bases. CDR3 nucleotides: TGTGCCAGCAGTTTATCCCCGGGGGCTCCCTACAATGAGCAGTTCTTC. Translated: CASSLSPGAPYNEQFF.

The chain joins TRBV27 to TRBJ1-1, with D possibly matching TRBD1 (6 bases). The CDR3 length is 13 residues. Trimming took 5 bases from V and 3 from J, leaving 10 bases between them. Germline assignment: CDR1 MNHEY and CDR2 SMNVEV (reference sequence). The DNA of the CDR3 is TGTGCCAGCAGTGTGGGGGCAGACACTGAAGCTTTCTTT. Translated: CASSVGADTEAFF.

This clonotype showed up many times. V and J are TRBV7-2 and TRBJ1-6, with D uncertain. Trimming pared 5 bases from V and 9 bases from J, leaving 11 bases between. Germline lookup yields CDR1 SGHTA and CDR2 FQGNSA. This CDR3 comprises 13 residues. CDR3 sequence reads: CASSVSEASPLHF. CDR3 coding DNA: TGTGCCAGCAGCGTGTCCGAGGCTTCACCCCTCCACTTT.

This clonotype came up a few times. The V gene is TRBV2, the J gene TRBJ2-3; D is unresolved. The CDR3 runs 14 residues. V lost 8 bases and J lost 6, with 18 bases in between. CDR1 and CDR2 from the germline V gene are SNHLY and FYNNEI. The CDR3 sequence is CASPGLTDTDTQYF. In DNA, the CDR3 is TGTGCCAGCCCAGGTCTGACCGACACGGATACGCAGTATTTT. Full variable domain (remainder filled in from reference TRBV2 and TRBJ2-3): EPEVTQTPSHQVTQMGQEVILRCVPISNHLYFYWYRQILGQKVEFLVSFYNNEISEKSEIFDDQFSVERPDGSNFTLKIRSTKLEDSAMYFCASPGLTDTDTQYFGPGTRLTVL.

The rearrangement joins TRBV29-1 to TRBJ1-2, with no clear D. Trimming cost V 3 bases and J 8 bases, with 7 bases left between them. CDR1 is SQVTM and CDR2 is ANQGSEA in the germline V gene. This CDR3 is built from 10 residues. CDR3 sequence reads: CSVDLGGYTF. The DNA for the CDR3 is TGCAGCGTTGATTTGGGGGGCTACACCTTC. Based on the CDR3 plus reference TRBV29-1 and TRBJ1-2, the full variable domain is SAVISQKPSRDICQRGTSLTIQCQVDSQVTMMFWYRQQPGQSLTLIATANQGSEATYESGFVIDKFPISRPNLTFSTLTVSNMSPEDSSIYLCSVDLGGYTFGSGTRLTVV.

The CDR3 reads CASSDLPGLPSTDTQYF. The CDR3 bases are TGTGCCAGCAGCGATCTTCCGGGACTACCTAGCACAGATACGCAGTATTTT. V usage is TRBV28 and J usage is TRBJ2-3; the match to TRBD2 covers 7 bases. With V trimmed by 6 bases and J by 0 bases, 12 bases remained unmatched. This CDR3 has 17 residues. Germline CDR1 and CDR2: MDHEN and SYDVKM. Looking up the rest from reference TRBV28 and TRBJ2-3 gives the full variable domain: DVKVTQSSRYLVKRTGEKVFLECVQDMDHENMFWYRQDPGLGLRLIYFSYDVKMKEKGDIPEGYSVSREKKERFSLILESASTNQTSMYLCASSDLPGLPSTDTQYFGPGTRLTVL.

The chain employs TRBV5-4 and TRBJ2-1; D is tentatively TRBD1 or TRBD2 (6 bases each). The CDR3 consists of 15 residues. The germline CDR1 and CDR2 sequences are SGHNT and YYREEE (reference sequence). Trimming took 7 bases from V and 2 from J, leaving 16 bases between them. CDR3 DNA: TGTGCCAGCTTGAGAAGGGGGGCCCCCTACAATGAGCAGTTCTTC. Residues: CASLRRGAPYNEQFF.

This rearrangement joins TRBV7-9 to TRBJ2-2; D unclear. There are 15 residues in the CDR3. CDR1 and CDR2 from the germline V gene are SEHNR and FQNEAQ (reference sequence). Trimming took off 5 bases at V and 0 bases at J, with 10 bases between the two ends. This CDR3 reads CASSPQVSNTGELFF. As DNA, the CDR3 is TGTGCCAGCAGCCCCCAGGTTTCGAACACCGGGGAGCTGTTTTTT.

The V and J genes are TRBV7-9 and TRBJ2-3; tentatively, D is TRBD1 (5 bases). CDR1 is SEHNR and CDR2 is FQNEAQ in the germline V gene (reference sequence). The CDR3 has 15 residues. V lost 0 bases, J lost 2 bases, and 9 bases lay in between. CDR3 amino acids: CASSLAGAYTDTQYF. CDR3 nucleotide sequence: TGTGCCAGCAGCTTAGCTGGGGCTTACACAGATACGCAGTATTTT.

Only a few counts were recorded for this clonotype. Here the CDR3 reads CAISESRYEQYF. CDR3 bases: TGTGCCATCAGTGAGTCTCGGTACGAGCAGTACTTC. The V and J genes are TRBV10-3 and TRBJ2-7; D uncertain. Germline V gives CDR1 ENHRY, CDR2 SYGVKD. Trimming cost V 0 bases and J 4 bases, with 4 bases left between them. The CDR3 length is 12 residues.

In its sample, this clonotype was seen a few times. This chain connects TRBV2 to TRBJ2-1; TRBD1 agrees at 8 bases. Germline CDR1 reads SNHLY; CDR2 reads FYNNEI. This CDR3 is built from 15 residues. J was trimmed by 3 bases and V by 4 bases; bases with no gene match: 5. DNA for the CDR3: TGTGCCAGCAGTGGACAGGGGAAAAACTACAATGAGCAGTTCTTC. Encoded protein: CASSGQGKNYNEQFF. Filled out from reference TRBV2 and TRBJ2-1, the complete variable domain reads EPEVTQTPSHQVTQMGQEVILRCVPISNHLYFYWYRQILGQKVEFLVSFYNNEISEKSEIFDDQFSVERPDGSNFTLKIRSTKLEDSAMYFCASSGQGKNYNEQFFGPGTRLTVL.

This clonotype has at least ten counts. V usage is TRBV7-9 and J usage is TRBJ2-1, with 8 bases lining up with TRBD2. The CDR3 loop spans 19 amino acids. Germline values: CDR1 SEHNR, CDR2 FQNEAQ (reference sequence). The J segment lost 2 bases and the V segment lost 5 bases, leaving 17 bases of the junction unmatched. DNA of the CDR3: TGTGCCAGCAGCGGATCCGGATCCGGGGGGGCGCACACCTACAATGAGCAGTTCTTC. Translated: CASSGSGSGGAHTYNEQFF.

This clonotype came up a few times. CDR3 sequence: CASGDPAYF. In DNA form, the CDR3 reads TGTGCTAGTGGTGACCCAGCGTATTTT. This sequence joins TRBV12-5 and TRBJ2-3; D gene ambiguous. CDR3 size: 9 residues. V lost 5 bases and J 14 bases, leaving 8 bases between the germline ends. CDR1 is LGHNT and CDR2 is FRNRAP in the germline V gene.

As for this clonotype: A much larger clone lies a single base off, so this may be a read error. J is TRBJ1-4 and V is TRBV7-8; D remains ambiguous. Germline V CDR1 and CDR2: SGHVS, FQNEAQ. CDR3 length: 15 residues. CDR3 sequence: CVSSTFGATNEKLFF. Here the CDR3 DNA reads TGTGTCAGCAGCACCTTCGGGGCAACTAATGAAAAACTGTTTTTT.

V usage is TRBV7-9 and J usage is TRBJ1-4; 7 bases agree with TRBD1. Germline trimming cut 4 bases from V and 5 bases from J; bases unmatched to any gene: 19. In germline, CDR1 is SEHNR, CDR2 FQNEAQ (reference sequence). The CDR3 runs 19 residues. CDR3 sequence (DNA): TGTGCCAGCAGCTCCCAGACAAACAGGGGAGAATATCGGAATGAAAAACTGTTTTTT. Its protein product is CASSSQTNRGEYRNEKLFF.

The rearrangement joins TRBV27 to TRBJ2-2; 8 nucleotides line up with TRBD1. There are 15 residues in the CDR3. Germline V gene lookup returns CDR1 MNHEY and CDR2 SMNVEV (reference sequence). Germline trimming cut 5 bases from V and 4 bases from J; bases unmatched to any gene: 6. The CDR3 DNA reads TGTGCCAGCAGTCCAGGGGGCTTGAGCACCGGGGAGCTGTTTTTT. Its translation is CASSPGGLSTGELFF.

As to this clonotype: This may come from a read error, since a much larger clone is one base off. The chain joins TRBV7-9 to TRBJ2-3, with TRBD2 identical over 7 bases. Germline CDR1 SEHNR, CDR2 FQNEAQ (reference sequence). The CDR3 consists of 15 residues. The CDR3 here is CASSPPAGPTDMQYF. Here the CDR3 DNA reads TGTGCCAGCAGCCCCCCAGCGGGGCCCACAGATATGCAGTATTTT.

The CDR3 DNA is TGCGCCAGCAAGGAACAGTGGAGGACCGAAGGTGGCTACACCTTC. This codes for CASKEQWRTEGGYTF. This rearrangement joins TRBV4-1 to TRBJ1-2; D is uncertain. Looked up from germline, CDR1 is MGHRA and CDR2 is YSYEKL. The CDR3 loop spans 15 amino acids. V dropped 7 bases and J dropped 7 bases, with 22 bases sitting between them.

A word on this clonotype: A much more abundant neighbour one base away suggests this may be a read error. The CDR3 DNA follows: TGTGCCAGCAGCTTGAGGGGGCGACTCACAGATACGCAGAATTTT. Translating it yields CASSLRGRLTDTQNF. The V call is TRBV7-2, the J call TRBJ2-3; 7 nucleotides match TRBD1. This CDR3 comprises 15 residues. The V gene's germline CDR1 is SGHTA and CDR2 FQGNSA.

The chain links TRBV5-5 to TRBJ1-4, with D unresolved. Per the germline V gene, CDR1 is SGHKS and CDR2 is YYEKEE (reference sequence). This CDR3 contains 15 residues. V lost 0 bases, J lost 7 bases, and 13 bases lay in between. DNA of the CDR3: TGTGCCAGCAGCTTGGACCCGGACTCGGGTGAAAAACTGTTTTTT. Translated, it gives CASSLDPDSGEKLFF.

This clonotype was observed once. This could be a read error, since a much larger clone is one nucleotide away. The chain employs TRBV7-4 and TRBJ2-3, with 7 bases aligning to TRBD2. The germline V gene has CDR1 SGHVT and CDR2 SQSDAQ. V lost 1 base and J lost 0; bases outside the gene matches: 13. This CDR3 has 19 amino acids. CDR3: CASSLGWDYPRTSTDTQYF. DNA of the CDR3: TGTGCCAGCAGCTTAGGGTGGGACTATCCGAGGACTAGCACAGATACGCAGTATTTT. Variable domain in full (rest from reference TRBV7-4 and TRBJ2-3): GAGVSQSPRYKVAKRGRDVALRCDSISGHVTLYWYRQTLGQGSEVLTYSQSDAQRDKSGRPSGRFSAERPERSVSTLKIQRTEQGDSAVYLCASSLGWDYPRTSTDTQYFGPGTRLTVL.